This T cell receptor (beta chain) derives from a study of shared clonotypes between healthy human individuals. Germline V lookup: CDR1 GTSNPN, CDR2 SVGIG (reference sequence). V lost 0 bases, J lost 3 bases, and 8 bases lay in between. This CDR3 is 13 amino acids long. Notes on the study in general: The study found roughly 5% of naive CD4 clonotypes shared across a few donors.

Clones were sequenced by immunoSEQ multiplex PCR, and TCRdb holds only the in-frame ones, with some missing. The table has 2,500,000 or so clones, 85% to 95% seen once. As regards this clone: Its antigen is currently unknown. Other DNA sequences of this sample code for an identical CDR3.

The clonotype originates from a man between 18 and 35 years old in good health. Some clones in this sample may be carry-over from other donors' samples. Sequencing was done on a sample of naive CD4+ T cells from PBMCs. This sample's subset: CD45RA+ positively selected. The rearrangement joins TRBV30 to TRBJ1-1, with D hard to call. CDR3 loop: CAWSVRSDTEAFF. The CDR3 DNA is TGTGCCTGGAGTGTACGCAGTGACACTGAAGCTTTCTTT.